The 26 T cell receptor beta chains in this list originate from one sample, sequenced in a study of Tregs in tolerant kidney transplant recipients. The nonmyeloablative bone marrow transplants came from related graft donors, with transient mixed chimerism. Sequenced by immunoSEQ multiplex PCR; TCRdb stores in-frame clones only, minus some. In the table there are 45,000 to 55,000 clones, around 90% of which are singletons. Sample: CD8+ T cells from blood (PBMCs), taken 24 months after the transplant. The receptors stem from a human patient who received a combined kidney and bone marrow transplant. A share of the T cells may be of graft donor origin.

This clone is a singleton in its sample. V is TRBV10-2 and J is TRBJ2-1, with 8 bases aligning to TRBD1. The germline V gene encodes CDR1 WSHSY and CDR2 SAAADI. Trimming at V came to 5 bases and at J to 2 bases, leaving 5 bases not matched to a gene. This CDR3 has 15 residues. The DNA of the CDR3 is TGCGCCAGCAGTTCAGCAGGGGGCGCCTACAATGAGCAGTTCTTC. It yields the protein CASSSAGGAYNEQFF.

The V gene is TRBV21-1, the J gene TRBJ2-5; the table's D call TRBD2 went unverified against the DNA. The end of the DNA is better explained by TRBJ2-7, so the J call may be wrong. TRBV21-1 counts as a pseudogene. The CDR3 totals 15 residues. CDR3 bases: TGTGCCAGACCGACTAGCGGGGGGCCTTCCTACGAGCAGTACTTC. It specifies CARPTSGGPSYEQYF.

This chain uses TRBV9 with TRBJ2-5, with 9 bases lining up with TRBD2. Germline assignment: CDR1 SGDLS and CDR2 YYNGEE. The CDR3 length is 14 residues. V lost 3 bases and J lost 3; bases outside the gene matches: 3. The CDR3 is CASSGRTSEETQYF. The CDR3 DNA sequence: TGTGCCAGCAGCGGAAGGACTAGCGAAGAGACCCAGTACTTC.

The gene calls are TRBV5-6 and TRBJ2-5, with TRBD1 matching 10 bases. This CDR3 region has 15 residues. With V trimmed by 3 bases and J by 3 bases, 5 bases remained unmatched. Germline V CDR1 and CDR2: SGHDT, YYEEEE. The CDR3 bases are TGTGCCAGCAGCTCTGCCGGGACAGGGGAAGAGACCCAGTACTTC. Translating gives CASSSAGTGEETQYF.

The V and J genes are TRBV9 and TRBJ2-1; perhaps TRBD2 as D (6 bases). The germline V and J ends were trimmed by 3 bases and 2 bases, with 12 bases remaining between them. The germline V gene encodes CDR1 SGDLS and CDR2 YYNGEE. This CDR3 has 15 residues. The CDR3 reads CASSAGGATYNEQFF. The CDR3 DNA reads TGTGCCAGCAGCGCGGGCGGGGCCACCTACAATGAGCAGTTCTTC.

V is TRBV30 and J is TRBJ1-2, with TRBD1 as a possible D gene (5 bases). Trimming removed 0 bases from V and 4 bases from J, with 9 bases in between. The CDR3 is 13 residues long. Germline V gene sequence: CDR1 GTSNPN, CDR2 SVGIG (reference sequence). CDR3 protein: CAWSVQDVYGYTF. The DNA for the CDR3 is TGTGCCTGGAGTGTACAGGATGTCTATGGCTACACCTTC.

This chain links TRBV23-1 with TRBJ2-7; the D is unclear. TRBV23-1 is noted as an ORF with a role that remains uncertain. The CDR3 is 15 residues long. V dropped 2 bases and J dropped 3 bases, with 14 bases sitting between them. The CDR3 DNA follows: TGCGCCAGCAGTCAAGATCTAGAAGGTGACTACGAGCAGTACTTC. Encoded protein: CASSQDLEGDYEQYF.

The gene calls are TRBV7-7 and TRBJ2-5; TRBD2 agrees at 9 bases. The end of the DNA fits TRBJ2-7 better, so the J call may be wrong. CDR1 SSHAT and CDR2 FNYEAQ come from the germline V gene (reference sequence). This CDR3 is built from 13 residues. For the CDR3, the DNA is TGTGCCAGCAGCCCCGCGGGAGGGGGCGAGCAGTACTTC. Protein: CASSPAGGGEQYF.

The chain has TRBV5-1 and TRBJ1-6, with D unclear. V was clipped by 4 bases and J by 5 bases, with 10 bases between them. Germline CDR1 SGHRS, CDR2 YFSETQ. This CDR3 is 14 amino acids long. The CDR3 here is CASSPSPDNSPLHF. The CDR3 DNA sequence: TGCGCCAGCAGCCCAAGTCCGGATAATTCACCCCTCCACTTT. Full variable domain (missing parts from reference TRBV5-1 and TRBJ1-6): KAGVTQTPRYLIKTRGQQVTLSCSPISGHRSVSWYQQTPGQGLQFLFEYFSETQRNKGNFPGRFSGRQFSNSRSEMNVSTLELGDSALYLCASSPSPDNSPLHFGNGTRLTVT.

This clone was observed a few times. The DNA of the CDR3 is TGTGCCAGCAGCTTCACTAGCGGCCCCTACAATGAGCAGTTCTTC. It codes for CASSFTSGPYNEQFF. This chain links TRBV7-2 with TRBJ2-1; 8 positions match TRBD2. Germline assignment: CDR1 SGHTA and CDR2 FQGNSA. The CDR3 extends over 15 amino acids. J gave up 2 bases and V 3 bases, and 3 bases lay outside the gene matches.

This chain joins TRBV27 and TRBJ2-7; a possible D gene is TRBD2 (6 bases). The CDR3 loop spans 14 amino acids. Germline V gene data show CDR1 as MNHEY and CDR2 as SMNVEV (reference sequence). V lost 6 bases and J 3 bases, leaving 15 bases between the germline ends. In nucleotides, the CDR3 is TGTGCCAGCAGACCCCTGGGGGGAGGCTACGAGCAGTACTTC. Amino acids: CASRPLGGGYEQYF.

There are a few counts of this clone. Other DNA sequences of this sample code for an identical CDR3. The J gene is TRBJ1-6, the V gene TRBV6-6, with TRBD1 matching over 10 bases. CDR1 and CDR2 (germline): MNHNY, SVGAGI (reference sequence). Trimming removed 2 bases from V and 6 bases from J; junction bases left unmatched: 4. The CDR3 totals 16 residues. CDR3 sequence reads: CASSYLGTGVNSPLHF. CDR3 DNA: TGTGCCAGCAGTTACCTCGGGACAGGGGTTAATTCACCCCTCCACTTT.

The table lists this clone with a count of one. This chain joins TRBV4-1 and TRBJ1-5; 8 bases are shared with TRBD1. V lost 1 base to trimming and J lost 11 bases; unmatched junction nucleotides: 10. The CDR3 has 15 residues. Looked up from germline, CDR1 is MGHRA and CDR2 is YSYEKL. CDR3 region: CASSQVEGSTGAQHF. DNA for the CDR3: TGCGCCAGCAGCCAAGTCGAGGGGTCGACAGGGGCCCAGCATTTT.

The chain combines TRBV18 with TRBJ2-4; 8 nucleotides line up with TRBD1. The J segment lost 8 bases and the V segment lost 2 bases, leaving 17 bases of the junction unmatched. Germline CDR1 reads KGHSH; CDR2 reads LQKENI. The CDR3 runs to 18 residues. DNA of the CDR3: TGTGCCAGCTCACCATCGGGACCGAAGGACAGGGATGGAGACATTCAGTACTTC. This encodes CASSPSGPKDRDGDIQYF.

The V gene is TRBV4-1, the J gene TRBJ2-1, with 9 bases lining up with TRBD2. The CDR3 contains 14 residues. The V gene's germline CDR1 is MGHRA and CDR2 YSYEKL. V was pared by 10 bases and J by 2 bases, with 6 bases of the junction left unmatched. This CDR3 is CATSTSGAYNEQFF. In DNA form, the CDR3 reads TGCGCCACCTCGACTAGCGGAGCCTACAATGAGCAGTTCTTC.

The gene calls are TRBV7-9 and TRBJ1-1; the D gene is possibly TRBD1 (6 bases). The CDR3 consists of 12 residues. In germline, CDR1 is SEHNR, CDR2 FQNEAQ (reference sequence). The V and J ends lost 8 bases and 4 bases respectively, with 11 bases between them. Here the CDR3 DNA reads TGTGCCAGCGGGGGCCCGGGCACTGAAGCTTTCTTT. It is translated as CASGGPGTEAFF.

V is TRBV6-7 and J is TRBJ1-5, with D maybe TRBD1 (6 bases). TRBV6-7 is treated as an ORF (open reading frame) with a function not yet certain. The V and J ends lost 2 bases and 1 base respectively, with 15 bases between them. This CDR3 has 17 amino acids. In DNA form, the CDR3 reads TGTGCCAGCAGTTACGCTCCAGGGGAAATCAGCAATCAGCCCCAGCATTTT. Translated: CASSYAPGEISNQPQHF.

V gene TRBV27 combines with J gene TRBJ2-5; 8 bases match TRBD1. V shed 8 bases and J 6 bases; nucleotides not matched to a gene: 23. Germline CDR1 reads MNHEY; CDR2 reads SMNVEV (reference sequence). CDR3 length: 18 residues. CDR3 sequence reads: CASFSRGTGLDNEKTQYF. The CDR3 bases are TGTGCCAGCTTTTCCCGCGGGACAGGCCTTGATAATGAGAAGACCCAGTACTTC.

The J gene is TRBJ2-7, the V gene TRBV5-6, with 7 nucleotides matching TRBD1. This CDR3 comprises 13 residues. V shed 4 bases, J shed 2 bases, and the junction held 3 bases outside the gene matches. Germline CDR1 SGHDT, CDR2 YYEEEE. For the CDR3, the DNA is TGTGCCAGCAGCGTGGGACAGACCTACGAGCAGTACTTC. Its protein product is CASSVGQTYEQYF.

V is TRBV5-1 and J is TRBJ2-7; 10 nucleotides match TRBD1. There are 12 residues in the CDR3. V was pared by 4 bases and J by 6 bases, with 1 base of the junction left unmatched. Germline CDR1 is SGHRS and CDR2 is YFSETQ. The CDR3 nucleotides read TGCGCCAGCAGCGGGGACAGGGGCGAGCAGTACTTC. As protein: CASSGDRGEQYF. Together with reference TRBV5-1 and TRBJ2-7, the CDR3 gives the full variable domain: KAGVTQTPRYLIKTRGQQVTLSCSPISGHRSVSWYQQTPGQGLQFLFEYFSETQRNKGNFPGRFSGRQFSNSRSEMNVSTLELGDSALYLCASSGDRGEQYFGPGTRLTVT.

V is TRBV7-6 and J is TRBJ1-4, with no clear D. The CDR3 runs to 16 residues. Germline V gene sequence: CDR1 SGHVS, CDR2 FNYEAQ. V was clipped by 5 bases and J by 3 bases, with 16 bases between them. Here the CDR3 DNA reads TGTGCCAGCAGCCGGATACTCCACGGAGCTAATGAAAAACTGTTTTTT. It translates to CASSRILHGANEKLFF.

This clone has just one count. The CDR3 DNA follows: TGTGCCAGCAGAGAGTCTAGAAACCGGGACAGGGGGACCGGGGAGCTGTTTTTT. It encodes CASRESRNRDRGTGELFF. V usage is TRBV2 and J usage is TRBJ2-2; 11 nucleotides align to TRBD1. Per germline, CDR1 SNHLY and CDR2 FYNNEI. V gave up 6 bases and J gave up 5 bases; unmatched junction bases: 14. The CDR3 loop spans 18 amino acids.

The rearrangement links TRBV5-6 to TRBJ1-2, with D unclear. V lost 0 bases and J 4 bases, leaving 7 bases between the germline ends. CDR3 size: 13 residues. The germline CDR1 and CDR2 sequences are SGHDT and YYEEEE. The CDR3 region is CASSLDRRYGYTF. The CDR3 bases are TGTGCCAGCAGCTTGGACAGACGCTATGGCTACACCTTC.

The V gene is TRBV9, the J gene TRBJ2-7, with 8 nucleotides matching TRBD1. The CDR3 has 15 residues. Looked up from germline, CDR1 is SGDLS and CDR2 is YYNGEE. After removal of 0 bases from V and 3 bases from J, the junction contained 5 bases not matched to a gene. CDR3 coding DNA: TGTGCCAGCAGCGTAGTGGCAGGGGGCTACTACGAGCAGTACTTC. Encoded protein: CASSVVAGGYYEQYF.

The CDR3 sequence: CASSQGARTGTNTGELFF. Here the CDR3 DNA reads TGTGCCAGCAGCCAGGGGGCCAGGACAGGAACGAACACCGGGGAGCTGTTTTTT. The chain joins TRBV9 to TRBJ2-2; TRBD1 matches at 8 bases. CDR3 length: 18 amino acids. CDR1 and CDR2 from the germline V gene are SGDLS and YYNGEE. With V trimmed by 4 bases and J by 0 bases, 11 bases remained unmatched.

This chain joins TRBV30 and TRBJ1-3; D possibly corresponds to TRBD1 (5 bases). V was shortened by 2 bases and J by 0 bases, with 11 bases between the two germline ends. This CDR3 spans 15 amino acids. CDR1 is GTSNPN and CDR2 is SVGIG in the germline V gene (reference sequence). CDR3 sequence reads: CAWSIGTPSGNTIYF. CDR3 sequence (DNA): TGTGCCTGGAGTATTGGGACTCCCTCTGGAAACACCATATATTTT.